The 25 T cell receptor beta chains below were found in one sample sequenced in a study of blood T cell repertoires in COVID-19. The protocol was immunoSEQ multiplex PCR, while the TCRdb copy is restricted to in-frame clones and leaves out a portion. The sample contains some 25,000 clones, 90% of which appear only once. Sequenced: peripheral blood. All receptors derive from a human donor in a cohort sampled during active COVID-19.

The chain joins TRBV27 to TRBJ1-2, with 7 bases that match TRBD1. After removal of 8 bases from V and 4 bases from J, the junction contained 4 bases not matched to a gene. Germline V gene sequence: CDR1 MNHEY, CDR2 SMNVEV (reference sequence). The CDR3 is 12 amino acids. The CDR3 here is CASGTGAYGYTF. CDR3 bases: TGTGCCAGCGGAACAGGGGCCTATGGCTACACCTTC.

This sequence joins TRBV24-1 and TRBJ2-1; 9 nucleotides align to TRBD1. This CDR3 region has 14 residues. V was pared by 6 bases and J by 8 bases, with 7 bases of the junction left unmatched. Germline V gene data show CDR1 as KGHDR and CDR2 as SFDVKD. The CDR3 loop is CATSTTGGLDEQFF. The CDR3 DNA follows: TGTGCCACCAGTACAACAGGGGGCCTCGATGAGCAGTTCTTC.

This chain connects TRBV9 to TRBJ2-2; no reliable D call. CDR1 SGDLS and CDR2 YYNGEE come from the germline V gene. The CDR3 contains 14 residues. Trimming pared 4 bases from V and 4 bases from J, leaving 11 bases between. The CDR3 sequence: CASSPGGGTGELFF. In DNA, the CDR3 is TGTGCCAGCAGCCCCGGCGGCGGCACCGGGGAGCTGTTTTTT.

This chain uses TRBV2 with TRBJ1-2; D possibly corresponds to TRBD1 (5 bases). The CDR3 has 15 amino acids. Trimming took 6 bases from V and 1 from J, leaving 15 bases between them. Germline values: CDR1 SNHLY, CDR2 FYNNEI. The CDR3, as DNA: TGTGCCAGCAGGGGAGGGACCACCCGTAACTATGGCTACACCTTC. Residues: CASRGGTTRNYGYTF.

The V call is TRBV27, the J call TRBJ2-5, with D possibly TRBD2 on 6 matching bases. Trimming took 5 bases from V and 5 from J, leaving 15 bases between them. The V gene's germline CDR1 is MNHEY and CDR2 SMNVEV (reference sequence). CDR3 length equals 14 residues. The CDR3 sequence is CASSRAGTRETQYF. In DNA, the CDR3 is TGTGCCAGCAGTCGAGCCGGGACTCGGGAGACCCAGTACTTC.

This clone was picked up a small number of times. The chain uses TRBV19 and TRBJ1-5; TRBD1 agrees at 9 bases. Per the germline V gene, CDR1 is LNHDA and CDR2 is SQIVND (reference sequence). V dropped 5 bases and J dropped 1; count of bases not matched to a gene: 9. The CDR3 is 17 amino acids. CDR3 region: CASSVQGAMGSNQPQHF. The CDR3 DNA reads TGTGCCAGTAGTGTACAGGGGGCAATGGGAAGCAATCAGCCCCAGCATTTT.

The CDR3, as DNA: TGTGCTAGTGCCAAGACAGGGAAAGGCTACAATGAGCAGTTCTTC. Protein sequence: CASAKTGKGYNEQFF. The chain links TRBV12-5 to TRBJ2-1; 7 bases agree with TRBD1. The J segment lost 3 bases and the V segment lost 7 bases, leaving 9 bases of the junction unmatched. Germline values: CDR1 LGHNT, CDR2 FRNRAP. The CDR3 length is 15 residues.

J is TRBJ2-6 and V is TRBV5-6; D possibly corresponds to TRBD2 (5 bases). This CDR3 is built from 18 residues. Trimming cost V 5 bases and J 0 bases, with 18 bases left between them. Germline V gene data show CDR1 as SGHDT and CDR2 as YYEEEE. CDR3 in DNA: TGTGCCAGCAGTATGACGGGGAGACTGAGCTCTGGGGCCAACGTCCTGACTTTC. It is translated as CASSMTGRLSSGANVLTF.

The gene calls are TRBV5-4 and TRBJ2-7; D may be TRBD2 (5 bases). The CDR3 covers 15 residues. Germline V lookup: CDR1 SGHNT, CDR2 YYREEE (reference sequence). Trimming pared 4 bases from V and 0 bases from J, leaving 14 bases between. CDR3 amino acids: CASSPPGVSSYEQYF. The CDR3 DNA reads TGTGCCAGCAGCCCGCCCGGGGTAAGCTCCTACGAGCAGTACTTC. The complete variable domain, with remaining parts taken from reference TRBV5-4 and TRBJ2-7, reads ETGVTQSPTHLIKTRGQQVTLRCSSQSGHNTVSWYQQALGQGPQFIFQYYREEENGRGNFPPRFSGLQFPNYSSELNVNALELDDSALYLCASSPPGVSSYEQYFGPGTRLTVT.

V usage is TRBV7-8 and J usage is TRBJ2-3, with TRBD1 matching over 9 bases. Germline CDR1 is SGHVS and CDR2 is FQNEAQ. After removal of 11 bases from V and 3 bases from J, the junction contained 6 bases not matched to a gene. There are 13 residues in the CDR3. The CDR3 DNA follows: TGTGCCGGTCGGACAGGGGAGACAGATACGCAGTATTTT. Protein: CAGRTGETDTQYF.

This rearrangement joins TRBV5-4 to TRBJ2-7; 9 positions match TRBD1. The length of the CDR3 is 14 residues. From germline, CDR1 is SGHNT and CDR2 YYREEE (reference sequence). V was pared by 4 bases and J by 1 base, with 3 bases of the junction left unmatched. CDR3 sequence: CASSRTGDSYEQYF. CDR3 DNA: TGTGCCAGCAGCCGGACAGGGGATTCCTACGAGCAGTACTTC. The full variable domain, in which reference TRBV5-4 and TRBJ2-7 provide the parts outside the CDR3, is ETGVTQSPTHLIKTRGQQVTLRCSSQSGHNTVSWYQQALGQGPQFIFQYYREEENGRGNFPPRFSGLQFPNYSSELNVNALELDDSALYLCASSRTGDSYEQYFGPGTRLTVT.

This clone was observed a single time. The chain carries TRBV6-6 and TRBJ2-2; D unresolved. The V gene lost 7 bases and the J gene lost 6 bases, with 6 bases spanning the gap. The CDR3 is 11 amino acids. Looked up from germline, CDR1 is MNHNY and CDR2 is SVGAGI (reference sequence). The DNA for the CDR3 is TGTGCCAGCACCTTCCCCGGGGAGCTGTTTTTT. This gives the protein CASTFPGELFF.

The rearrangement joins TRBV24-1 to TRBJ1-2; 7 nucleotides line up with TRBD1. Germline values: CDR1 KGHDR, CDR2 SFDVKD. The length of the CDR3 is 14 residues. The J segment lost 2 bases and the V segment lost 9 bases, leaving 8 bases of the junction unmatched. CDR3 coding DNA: TGTGCCACCTCCGGGGCGGGACAGAACTATGGCTACACCTTC. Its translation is CATSGAGQNYGYTF.

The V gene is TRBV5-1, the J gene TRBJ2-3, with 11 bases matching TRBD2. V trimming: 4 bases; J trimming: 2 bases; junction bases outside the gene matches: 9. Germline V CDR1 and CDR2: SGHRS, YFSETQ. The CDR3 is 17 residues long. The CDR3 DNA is TGCGCCAGCAGCCCTGGACTAGCGGGCTTTTACACAGATACGCAGTATTTT. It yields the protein CASSPGLAGFYTDTQYF.

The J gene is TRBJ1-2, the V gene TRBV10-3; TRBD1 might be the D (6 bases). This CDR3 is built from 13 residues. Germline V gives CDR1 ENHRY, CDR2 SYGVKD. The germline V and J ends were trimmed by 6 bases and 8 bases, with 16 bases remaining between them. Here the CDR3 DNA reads TGTGCCATCAGCCGGGACACCGCGAAGGGCTACACCTTC. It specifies CAISRDTAKGYTF.

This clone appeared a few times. CDR3 sequence: CASSQDDQPQHF. CDR3 DNA sequence: TGTGCCAGCAGCCAAGACGATCAGCCCCAGCATTTT. V gene TRBV14 combines with J gene TRBJ1-5; no definite D call. CDR1 is SGHDN, CDR2 FVKESK, per germline. The CDR3 is made up of 12 amino acids. The V gene lost 0 bases and the J gene lost 5 bases, with 2 bases spanning the gap.

CDR3 coding DNA: TGTGCCAGCAGTTTACTCGGGATCCGTGCTGAAGCTTTCTTT. Its protein is CASSLLGIRAEAFF. The chain uses TRBV28 and TRBJ1-1; D unclear. CDR1 is MDHEN and CDR2 is SYDVKM in the germline V gene. Trimming removed 2 bases at V and 6 bases at J, with 13 bases between. The CDR3 consists of 14 residues.

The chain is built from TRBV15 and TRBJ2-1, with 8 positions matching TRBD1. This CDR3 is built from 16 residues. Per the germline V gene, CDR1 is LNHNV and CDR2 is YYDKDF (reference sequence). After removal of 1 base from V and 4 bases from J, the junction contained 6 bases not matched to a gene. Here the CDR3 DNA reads TGTGCCACCAGCAGAGCAGGACAGGGAGTATACAATGAGCAGTTCTTC. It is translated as CATSRAGQGVYNEQFF.

CDR3 sequence: CASSLAGAPYEQYF. The CDR3 region has the DNA TGCGCCAGCAGCTTGGCAGGGGCGCCTTACGAGCAGTACTTC. The V gene is TRBV5-1, the J gene TRBJ2-7, with D possibly being TRBD1 (6 bases). The CDR3 spans 14 residues. Trimming shortened V by 0 bases and J by 4 bases, and 11 bases separated the two germline ends. Germline CDR1 SGHRS, CDR2 YFSETQ.

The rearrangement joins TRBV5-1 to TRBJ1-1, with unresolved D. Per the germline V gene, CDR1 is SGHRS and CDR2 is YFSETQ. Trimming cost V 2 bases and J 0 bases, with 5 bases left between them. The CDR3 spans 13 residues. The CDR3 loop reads CASSLIMNTEAFF. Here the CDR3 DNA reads TGCGCCAGCAGCTTAATAATGAACACTGAAGCTTTCTTT.

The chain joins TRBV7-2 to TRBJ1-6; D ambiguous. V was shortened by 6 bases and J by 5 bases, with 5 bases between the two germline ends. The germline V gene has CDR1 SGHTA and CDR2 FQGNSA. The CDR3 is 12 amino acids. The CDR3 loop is CASRADNSPLHF. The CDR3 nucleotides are TGTGCCAGCAGGGCAGATAATTCACCCCTCCACTTT.

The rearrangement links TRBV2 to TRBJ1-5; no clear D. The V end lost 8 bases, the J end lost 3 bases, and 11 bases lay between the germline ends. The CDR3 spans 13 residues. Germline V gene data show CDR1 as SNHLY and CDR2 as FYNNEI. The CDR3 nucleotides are TGTGCCAGCCTCGCGCAGGCCAATCAGCCCCAGCATTTT. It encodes CASLAQANQPQHF.

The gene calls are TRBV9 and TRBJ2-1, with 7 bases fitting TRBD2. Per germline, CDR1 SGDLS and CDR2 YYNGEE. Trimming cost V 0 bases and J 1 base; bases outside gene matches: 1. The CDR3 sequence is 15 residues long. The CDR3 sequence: CASSVAGGSYNEQFF. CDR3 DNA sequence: TGTGCCAGCAGCGTAGCGGGGGGATCCTACAATGAGCAGTTCTTC.

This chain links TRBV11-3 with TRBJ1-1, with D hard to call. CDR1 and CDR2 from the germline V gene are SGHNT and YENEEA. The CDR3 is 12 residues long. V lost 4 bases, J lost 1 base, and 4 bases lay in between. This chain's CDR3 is CASSWANTEAFF. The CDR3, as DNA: TGTGCCAGCAGCTGGGCGAACACTGAAGCTTTCTTT. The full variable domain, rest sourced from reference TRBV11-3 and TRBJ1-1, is EAGVVQSPRYKIIEKKQPVAFWCNPISGHNTLYWYLQNLGQGPELLIRYENEEAVDDSQLPKDRFSAERLKGVDSTLKIQPAELGDSAVYLCASSWANTEAFFGQGTRLTVV.

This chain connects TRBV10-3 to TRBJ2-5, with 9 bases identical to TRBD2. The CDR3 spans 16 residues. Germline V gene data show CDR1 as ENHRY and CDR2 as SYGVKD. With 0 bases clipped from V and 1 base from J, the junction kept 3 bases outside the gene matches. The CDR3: CAISESGAGGQETQYF. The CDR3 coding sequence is TGTGCCATCAGTGAGTCTGGAGCGGGGGGCCAAGAGACCCAGTACTTC.